These T cell receptor beta chains were read from a single sample in a study of blood T cells in healthy people across ages. MiXCR was run by TCRdb on the 5' RACE reads, yielding one entry per CDR3 protein. The sample has hundreds of thousands of distinct CDR3 sequences; 24% are singletons. These same records also appear under a second study, on T cells of mothers and their children.

The sample was blood. These receptor sequences come from a boy between 10 and 17 years old in good health. The CDR3 runs from the conserved cysteine through the conserved F or W. Fields, in order: J gene, V gene, CDR3 protein.

J: TRBJ1-5; V: TRBV27; CDR3: CASSLDSYSNQPQHF
J: TRBJ2-3; V: TRBV9; CDR3: CASSGYDQAGWRTDTQYF
J: TRBJ1-2; V: TRBV6-2/TRBV6-3; CDR3: CASSYLGGSYGYTF
J: TRBJ2-1; V: TRBV7-2; CDR3: CASSLARASLPHREQFF
J: TRBJ2-7; V: TRBV7-9; CDR3: CASRSSGVNFEQYF
J: .; V: TRBV4-3; CDR3: CASSHGLSSYEQYF
J: .; V: TRBV20-1; CDR3: CSAKGISGTSGRARYYNEQFF
J: TRBJ2-3; V: TRBV7-3; CDR3: CASSPNGASSDTQYF
J: TRBJ1-3; V: TRBV3-1; CDR3: CASQSIDTIYF
J: TRBJ2-7; V: TRBV4-1; CDR3: CASSQEPIGEQYF
J: TRBJ1-6; V: TRBV3-1; CDR3: CASGSGAYNSPLHF
J: TRBJ2-1; V: TRBV5-8; CDR3: CASSWGDSSYNEQFF
J: TRBJ1-4; V: TRBV20-1; CDR3: CSATGTGTHEKLFF
J: TRBJ2-5; V: TRBV9; CDR3: CASSVRGTGETQYF
J: TRBJ2-7; V: TRBV7-2; CDR3: CASSLVSSPPNEQYF
J: TRBJ2-7; V: TRBV2; CDR3: CASRLDRSFYEQYF
J: TRBJ2-7; V: TRBV27; CDR3: CASSLYGVLYF
J: TRBJ1-4; V: TRBV20-1; CDR3: CSARPEGTPDSVTNEKLFF
J: TRBJ2-1; V: TRBV12-3/TRBV12-4; CDR3: CAGSFRASGSNEQFF
J: TRBJ2-1; V: TRBV6-1; CDR3: CASRDDKGSWDYNEQFF
J: TRBJ2-1; V: TRBV18; CDR3: CASSPLGLLPNEQFF
J: TRBJ2-4; V: TRBV2; CDR3: CASSDGSKNIQYF
J: .; V: TRBV4-1; CDR3: CASSQDDGSGFYEQYF
J: TRBJ1-1; V: TRBV11-2; CDR3: CASSFGIGVFF
J: TRBJ1-2; V: TRBV29-1; CDR3: CSVEDRIRGRSGGYTF
J: TRBJ2-7; V: TRBV29-1; CDR3: CTPIKGYEQYF
J: TRBJ2-1; V: TRBV29-1; CDR3: CSVDPRDSDYNEQFF
J: TRBJ2-6; V: TRBV7-2; CDR3: CASSPRQGILSSGANVLTF
J: TRBJ1-2; V: TRBV28; CDR3: CASSRDGIYGYTF
J: TRBJ2-1; V: TRBV11-2; CDR3: CASSGRSSDQRSSYNEQFF